This T cell receptor beta chain was captured in a study of shared clonotypes between healthy human individuals. Note on this clone: Its antigen is unknown.

Only CD45RO-negative cells positively selected for CCR7 counted as naive CD8 cells, so terminally differentiated effector memory CD45RA+ cells were excluded. Participating donors were healthy, HIV-negative adults free of recent acute infections or vaccinations. Findings of the study overall: Generation of non-shared clonotypes was less probable than generation of clonotypes shared by all four donors. Genetic and exposure-history diversity was limited by the few donors. The sharing of approximately 5.1% of naive CD4 clonotypes was seen across a handful of donors.

The germline V gene encodes CDR1 MNHEY and CDR2 SMNVEV (reference sequence). The V gene lost 7 bases and the J gene lost 7 bases, with 10 bases spanning the gap. The CDR3 is made up of 12 amino acids. Using immunoSEQ multiplex PCR, the repertoire was profiled, and TCRdb retains in-frame clones only, with some absent. Of roughly 890,000 clones detected, around 92% appear once; the ten largest clones hold about 25%. Sequenced input: naive CD8+ T cells sorted from blood. The sequence came from a man aged 25 to 45 in good health. V is TRBV27 and J is TRBJ2-2; D might be TRBD2 (6 bases). The DNA of the CDR3 is TGTGCCAGCACCGCCGGGGGCGGGGAGCTGTTTTTT. Protein sequence: CASTAGGGELFF.